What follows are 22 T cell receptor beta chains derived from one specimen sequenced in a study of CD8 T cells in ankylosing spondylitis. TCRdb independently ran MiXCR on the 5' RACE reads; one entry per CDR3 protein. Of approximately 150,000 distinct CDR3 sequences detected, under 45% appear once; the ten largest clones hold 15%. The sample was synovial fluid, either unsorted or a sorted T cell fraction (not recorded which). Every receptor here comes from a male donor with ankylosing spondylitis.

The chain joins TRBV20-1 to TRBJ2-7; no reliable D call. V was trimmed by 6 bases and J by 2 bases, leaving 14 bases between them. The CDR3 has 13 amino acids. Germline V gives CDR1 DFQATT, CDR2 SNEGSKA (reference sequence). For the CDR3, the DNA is TGCAGTGCCATCGACCCAGCTCCCTACGAGCAGTACTTC. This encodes CSAIDPAPYEQYF.

CDR3 sequence (DNA): TGCAGTGCTGGGGGGGGTATTGCGGGAGTGTTAGGAGATACGCAGTATTTT. Its translation is CSAGGGIAGVLGDTQYF. V is TRBV20-1 and J is TRBJ2-3; TRBD2 matches 7 bases. The CDR3 contains 17 residues. Germline V CDR1 and CDR2: DFQATT, SNEGSKA (reference sequence). Losses at the gene ends were 5 bases for V and 5 bases for J; bases not matched to a gene: 19.

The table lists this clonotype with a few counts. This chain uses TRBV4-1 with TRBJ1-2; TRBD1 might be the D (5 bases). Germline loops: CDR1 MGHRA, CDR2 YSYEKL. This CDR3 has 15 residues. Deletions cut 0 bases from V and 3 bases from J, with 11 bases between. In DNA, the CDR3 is TGCGCCAGCAGCCAAGATTGGGGCTTCGACTATGGCTACACCTTC. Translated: CASSQDWGFDYGYTF.

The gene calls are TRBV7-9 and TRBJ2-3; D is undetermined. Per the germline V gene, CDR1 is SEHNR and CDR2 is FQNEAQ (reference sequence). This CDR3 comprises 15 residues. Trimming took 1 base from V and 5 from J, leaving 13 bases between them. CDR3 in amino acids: CASSLGAMRRDTQYF. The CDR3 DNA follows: TGTGCCAGCAGCTTAGGTGCTATGAGACGAGATACGCAGTATTTT.

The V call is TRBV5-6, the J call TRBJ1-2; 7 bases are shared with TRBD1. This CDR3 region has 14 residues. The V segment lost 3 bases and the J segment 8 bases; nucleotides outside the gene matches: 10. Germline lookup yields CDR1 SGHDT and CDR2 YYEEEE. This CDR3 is CASSYWQGVEGYTF. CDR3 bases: TGTGCCAGCAGCTACTGGCAGGGGGTGGAGGGCTACACCTTC.

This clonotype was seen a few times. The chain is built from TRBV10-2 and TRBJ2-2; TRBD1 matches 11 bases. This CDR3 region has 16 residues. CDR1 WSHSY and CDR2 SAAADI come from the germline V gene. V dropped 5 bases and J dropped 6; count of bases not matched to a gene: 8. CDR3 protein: CASSLRTGGAPGELFF. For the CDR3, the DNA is TGCGCCAGCAGTTTAAGGACAGGGGGCGCTCCCGGGGAGCTGTTTTTT.

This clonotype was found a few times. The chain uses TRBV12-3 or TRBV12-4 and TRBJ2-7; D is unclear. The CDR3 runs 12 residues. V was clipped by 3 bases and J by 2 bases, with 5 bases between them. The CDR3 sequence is CASSFSPYEQYF. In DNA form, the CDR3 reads TGTGCCAGCAGTTTCAGCCCCTACGAGCAGTACTTC.

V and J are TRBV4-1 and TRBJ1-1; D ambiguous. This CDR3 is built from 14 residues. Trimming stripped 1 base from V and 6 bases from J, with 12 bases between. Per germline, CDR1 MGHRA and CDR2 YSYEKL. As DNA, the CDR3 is TGCGCCAGCAGCCAAGGAGAGGGATGGGCTGAAGCTTTCTTT. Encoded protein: CASSQGEGWAEAFF.

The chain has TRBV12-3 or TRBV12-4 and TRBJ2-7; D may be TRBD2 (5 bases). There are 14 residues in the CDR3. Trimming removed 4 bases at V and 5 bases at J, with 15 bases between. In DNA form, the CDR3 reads TGTGCCAGCAGTTCCGTCGGGGTGTGGGACGAGCAGTACTTC. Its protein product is CASSSVGVWDEQYF.

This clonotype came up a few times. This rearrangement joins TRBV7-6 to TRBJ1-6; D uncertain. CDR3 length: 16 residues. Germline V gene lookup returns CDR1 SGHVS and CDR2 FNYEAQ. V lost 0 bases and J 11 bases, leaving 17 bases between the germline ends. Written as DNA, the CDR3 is TGTGCCAGCAGCTTAGCGGGCCGCCTAGGGATTGCACCCCTCCACTTT. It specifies CASSLAGRLGIAPLHF.

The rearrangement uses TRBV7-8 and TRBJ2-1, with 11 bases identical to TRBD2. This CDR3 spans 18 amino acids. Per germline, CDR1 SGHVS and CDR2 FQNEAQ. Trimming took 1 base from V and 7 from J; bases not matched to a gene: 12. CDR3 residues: CASSLVWTPSGGKNEQFF. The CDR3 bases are TGTGCCAGCAGCTTAGTATGGACGCCTAGCGGGGGGAAGAATGAGCAGTTCTTC.

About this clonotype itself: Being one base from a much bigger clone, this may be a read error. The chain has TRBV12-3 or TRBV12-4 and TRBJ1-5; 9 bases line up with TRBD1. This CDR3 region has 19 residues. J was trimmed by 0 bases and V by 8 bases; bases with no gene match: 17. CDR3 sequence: CASCRSTGQGVYSNQPQHF. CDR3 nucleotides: TGTGCCAGCTGTCGCTCCACGGGACAGGGTGTCTATAGCAATCAGCCCCAGCATTTT.

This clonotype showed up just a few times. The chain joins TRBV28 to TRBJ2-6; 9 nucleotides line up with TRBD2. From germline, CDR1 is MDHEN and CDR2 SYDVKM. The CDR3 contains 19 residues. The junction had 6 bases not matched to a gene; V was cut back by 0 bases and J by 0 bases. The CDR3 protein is CASSLCGLAGPSGANVLTF. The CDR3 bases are TGTGCCAGCAGTTTATGCGGGCTAGCGGGGCCCTCTGGGGCCAACGTCCTGACTTTC.

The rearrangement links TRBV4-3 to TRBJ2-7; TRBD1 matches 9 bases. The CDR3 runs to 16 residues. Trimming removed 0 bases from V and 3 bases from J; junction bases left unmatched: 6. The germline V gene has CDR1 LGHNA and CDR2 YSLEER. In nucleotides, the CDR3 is TGCGCCAGCAGCCAAGACCGACAGGGGGGGTTCTACGAGCAGTACTTC. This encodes CASSQDRQGGFYEQYF.

The CDR3 DNA reads as TGTGCCAGCACTGTCGGCCTGTGGGAGGGCCTCAATGAGCAGTTCTTC. Amino acids: CASTVGLWEGLNEQFF. This chain uses TRBV7-2 with TRBJ2-1; 7 bases align to TRBD2. This CDR3 has 16 residues. Per the germline V gene, CDR1 is SGHTA and CDR2 is FQGNSA. The V and J ends lost 7 bases and 6 bases, in that order; junction bases with no gene match: 15.

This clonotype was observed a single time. CDR3 nucleotide sequence: TGTGCCAGCTCACCGACTAGCGGGACGAACACCGGGGAGCTGTTTTTT. It encodes CASSPTSGTNTGELFF. The genes are TRBV18 and TRBJ2-2; TRBD2 agrees at 11 bases. The V segment lost 3 bases and the J segment 0 bases; nucleotides outside the gene matches: 0. Germline values: CDR1 KGHSH, CDR2 LQKENI. CDR3 length: 16 residues.

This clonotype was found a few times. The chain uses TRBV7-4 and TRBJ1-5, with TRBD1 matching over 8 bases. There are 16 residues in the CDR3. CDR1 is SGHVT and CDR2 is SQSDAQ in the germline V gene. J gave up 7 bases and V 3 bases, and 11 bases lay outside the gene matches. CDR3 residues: CASSFYFTGGAQPQHF. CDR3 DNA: TGTGCCAGCAGCTTCTATTTCACAGGGGGAGCACAGCCCCAGCATTTT. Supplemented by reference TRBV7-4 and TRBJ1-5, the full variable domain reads GAGVSQSPRYKVAKRGRDVALRCDSISGHVTLYWYRQTLGQGSEVLTYSQSDAQRDKSGRPSGRFSAERPERSVSTLKIQRTEQGDSAVYLCASSFYFTGGAQPQHFGDGTRLSIL.

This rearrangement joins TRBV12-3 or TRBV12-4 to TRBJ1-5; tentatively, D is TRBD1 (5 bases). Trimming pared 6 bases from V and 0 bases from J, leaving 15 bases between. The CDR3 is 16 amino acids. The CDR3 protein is CASSQGTIYSNQPQHF. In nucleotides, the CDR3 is TGTGCCAGCAGCCAAGGGACGATTTATAGCAATCAGCCCCAGCATTTT.

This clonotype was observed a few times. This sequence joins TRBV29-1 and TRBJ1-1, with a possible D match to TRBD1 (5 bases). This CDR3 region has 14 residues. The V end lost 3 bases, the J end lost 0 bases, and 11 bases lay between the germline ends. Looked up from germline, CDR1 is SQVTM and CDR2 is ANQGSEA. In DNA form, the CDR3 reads TGCAGCGTTGACCGTTGGGGCTTGAACACTGAAGCTTTCTTT. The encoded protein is CSVDRWGLNTEAFF.

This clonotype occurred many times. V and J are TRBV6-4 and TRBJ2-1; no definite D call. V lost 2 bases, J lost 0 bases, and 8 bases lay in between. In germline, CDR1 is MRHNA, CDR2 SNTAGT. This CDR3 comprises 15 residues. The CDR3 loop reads CASSDTLSSYNEQFF. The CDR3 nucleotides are TGTGCCAGCAGTGACACCCTGAGCTCCTACAATGAGCAGTTCTTC.

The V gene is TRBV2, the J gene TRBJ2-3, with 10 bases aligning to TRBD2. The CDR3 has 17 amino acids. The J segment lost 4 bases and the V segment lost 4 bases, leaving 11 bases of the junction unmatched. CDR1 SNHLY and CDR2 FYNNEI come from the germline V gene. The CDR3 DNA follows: TGTGCCAGCAGTGGTCCTCCGAGCGGGGGGGCCCCAGATACGCAGTATTTT. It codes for CASSGPPSGGAPDTQYF.

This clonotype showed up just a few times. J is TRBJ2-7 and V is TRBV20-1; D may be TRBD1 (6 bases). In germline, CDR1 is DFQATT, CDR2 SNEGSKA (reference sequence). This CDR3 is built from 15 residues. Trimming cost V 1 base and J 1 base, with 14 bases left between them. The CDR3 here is CSARVLLGASYEQYF. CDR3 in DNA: TGCAGTGCTAGAGTCCTATTGGGGGCGTCCTACGAGCAGTACTTC.